This TCR beta chain was identified in a study of shared clonotypes between healthy human individuals. On sorted subsets, replicate PCRs used about 200 ng DNA, or 25,000 to 35,000 T cell genomes. Authors' processing steps: Junction-only sequences produced by ImmunoSEQ had no quality scores, so filtering differed. This table comes from immunoSEQ multiplex PCR, and its TCRdb copy is limited to in-frame clones, with some not included. That table gives V, J and clone size, and the DNA gave D and trimming. The sample carries around 2,000,000 clones, roughly 91% recorded once. CD45RO negativity and positive selection for CCR7 defined naive CD8 cells, a population that excluded terminally differentiated effector memory CD45RA+ cells. Donors comprised healthy HIV-negative adults lacking recent acute infections or vaccinations. Points on this clone: No antigen is known for it.

The study, taken as a whole, reports: It was expected that sequencing depth would affect clonotype sharing among donors.

V was shortened by 5 bases and J by 3 bases, with 24 bases between the two germline ends. The CDR3 extends over 17 amino acids. Germline V lookup: CDR1 SGHTS, CDR2 YDEGEE. V usage is TRBV5-8 and J usage is TRBJ2-7; D tentatively reads TRBD1 or TRBD2 (5 bases each). This sequence was found in a man between 18 and 35 years old in good health. Some clones in this sample may be carry-over from other donors' samples. Sequenced input: naive CD8+ T cells from PBMCs. In nucleotides, the CDR3 is TGTGCCAGCAGTCGCCGGGACGGGAAACTGGGGAGCTACGAGCAGTACTTC. Its protein product is CASSRRDGKLGSYEQYF.